This is a list of T cell receptor beta chains from one sample in a study of blood T cells in healthy people across ages. TCRdb analysed the 5' RACE reads with MiXCR anew, one entry per CDR3 protein. Among around 990,000 distinct CDR3 sequences listed, 30% to 40% were seen once. Sequencing was done on a sample of blood. The receptors originated from a man between 18 and 35 years old in good health. The CDR3 runs from the conserved cysteine through the conserved F or W. A D gene is named only where the DNA matches it firmly. The size of a clone is reported for some rows only, either as once, few or many, or as a class for expanded clones.

TRBJ2-1,-,TRBV2,many,TGTGCCAGCGAGTCTTACGGGACACCCGAACTCAATGAGCAGTTCTTC,CASESYGTPELNEQFF
TRBJ2-3,TRBD2,TRBV3-1,-,TGTGCCAGCAGCCAAGAGACAGGACTAGCGGGAGAGTTAGATACGCAGTATTTT,CASSQETGLAGELDTQYF
TRBJ2-3,-,TRBV4-2,few,TGTGCCAGCAGCCAAGTGTCCACGTCTAGCACAGATACGCAGTATTTT,CASSQVSTSSTDTQYF
TRBJ1-6,TRBD1,TRBV11-2,few,TGTGCCAGCAGATCGACAGGGAACAATAATTCACCCCTCCACTTT,CASRSTGNNNSPLHF
TRBJ2-7,TRBD2,TRBV20-1,few,TGCAGTGCTAGAGGGGTTAGCGGGAGCTACGAGCAGTACTTC,CSARGVSGSYEQYF
TRBJ2-1,TRBD2,TRBV4-2,few,TGTGCCAGCAGCCAAGATTTGGCTAGCGGGGGGGATGAGCAGTTCTTC,CASSQDLASGGDEQFF
TRBJ2-1,TRBD2,TRBV28,-,TGTGCCAGCAGGGTCATAACGGGGGGGGTTAATGAGCAGTTCTTC,CASRVITGGVNEQFF
TRBJ1-1,-,TRBV6-2/TRBV6-3,-,TGTGCCAGCAGTTACTCGACCTTCGATAGCCACCCGGGCACTGAAGCTTTCTTT,CASSYSTFDSHPGTEAFF
TRBJ1-1,-,TRBV14,-,TGTGCCAGCAGCTCGAGACAGAACATGAACACTGAAGCTTTCTTT,CASSSRQNMNTEAFF
TRBJ2-1,-,TRBV9,once,TGTGCCAGCAGCGTAGTGGGAGTCGGGAGCTCCTACAATGAGCAGTTCTTC,CASSVVGVGSSYNEQFF
TRBJ2-1,-,TRBV7-9,-,TGTGCCAGCAGCTTAGGGAAGGATAGGGCGAATGAGCAGTTCTTC,CASSLGKDRANEQFF
TRBJ2-3,-,TRBV9,-,TGTGCCAGCAGCGTAGAAACTAGCCCGACGGATACGCAGTATTTT,CASSVETSPTDTQYF
TRBJ2-1,TRBD2,TRBV27,few,TGTGCCAGCAGTCTGTACTCCGGGACTAGCGGAGACAATGAGCAGTTCTTC,CASSLYSGTSGDNEQFF
TRBJ2-5,TRBD1,TRBV6-2/TRBV6-3,once,TGTGCCGGATCACGACAGGGCCTCAATGAGCAGTACTTC,CAGSRQGLNEQYF
TRBJ2-1,TRBD2,TRBV5-1,few,TGCGCCAGCAGCCTTACTAGCGACAACTACAATGAGCAGTTCTTC,CASSLTSDNYNEQFF
TRBJ1-4,TRBD1,TRBV5-1,-,TGCGCCAGCAGCCCCGACAGGGAGGGTTATGAAAAACTGTTTTTT,CASSPDREGYEKLFF
TRBJ2-3,TRBD2,TRBV20-1,-,TGCAGTGCTAGAGATCTGACTAGCGGGGGGGCCGCCCCCACAGATACGCAGTATTTT,CSARDLTSGGAAPTDTQYF
TRBJ2-7,TRBD2,TRBV6-2/TRBV6-3,-,TGTGCCAGCAGCAGTCTAGCGGGAGGGCCTTGGTCCGAGCAGTACTTC,CASSSLAGGPWSEQYF
TRBJ1-1,-,TRBV20-1,-,TGCAGTGCCAACGAAAGGGTGAACACTGAAGCTTTCTTT,CSANERVNTEAFF
TRBJ1-1,-,TRBV12-3/TRBV12-4,-,TGTGCCAGCAGTTTCGTTTATACCCGCGACACTGAAGCTTTCTTT,CASSFVYTRDTEAFF
TRBJ1-1,TRBD1,TRBV20-1,-,TGCAGTGCTAGAGAGGGACAGCCGAACACTGAAGCTTTCTTT,CSAREGQPNTEAFF
TRBJ1-6,-,TRBV20-1,few,TGCAGTGCTTCGGTGGAGTCTTATTCACCCCTCCACTTT,CSASVESYSPLHF
TRBJ2-2,TRBD2,TRBV20-1,-,TGCAGTGCTAGAACTAGCGGGGGGGCGAACACCGGGGAGCTGTTTTTT,CSARTSGGANTGELFF
TRBJ2-2,-,TRBV6-6,-,TGTGCCAGCAGTCGGCTCAGCCTAAACACCGGGGAGCTGTTTTTT,CASSRLSLNTGELFF
TRBJ1-5,-,TRBV3-1,-,TGTGCCAGCAGCCCCTCGCTGGGGGGCAATCAGCCCCAGCATTTT,CASSPSLGGNQPQHF
TRBJ2-7,-,TRBV7-2,few,TGTGCCAGCAGCCCATCAGGAGTCCCGTACGAGCAGTACTTC,CASSPSGVPYEQYF
TRBJ2-3,TRBD2,TRBV20-1,-,TGCAGTGCCGACCAACGAGCGGGGGGTGGATCAGATACGCAGTATTTT,CSADQRAGGGSDTQYF
TRBJ1-5,-,TRBV5-1,-,TGCGCCAGCAGCCCCACCCTTGGGAATCAGCCCCAGCATTTT,CASSPTLGNQPQHF
TRBJ2-5,-,TRBV14,few,TGTGCCAGCGGGATGAGGGAGACCCAGTACTTC,CASGMRETQYF
TRBJ2-7,-,TRBV20-1,-,TGCAGTGCTAGAGATATCCCCCGAGGGACCACCTACGAGCAGTACTTC,CSARDIPRGTTYEQYF
TRBJ2-1,TRBD1,TRBV20-1,-,TGCAGTGCCAGAGACAGGGAGCAGGTTAACAATGAGCAGTTCTTC,CSARDREQVNNEQFF
TRBJ1-5,-,TRBV20-1,-,TGCAGTGCTAGCGTCGTAGCCAATCAGCCCCAGCATTTT,CSASVVANQPQHF
TRBJ2-7,TRBD1,TRBV5-1,-,TGCGCCAGCAGCTGGGGACAGGGGAACGAGCAGTACTTC,CASSWGQGNEQYF
TRBJ2-5,-,TRBV20-1,-,TGCAGTGCAAATGGTGGGGTACAACAAGAGACCCAGTACTTC,CSANGGVQQETQYF
TRBJ2-4,-,TRBV7-8,-,TGTGCCAGCAGCTTAGCTCGCGTAGGCATCAGACCCAAAAACATTCAGTACTTC,CASSLARVGIRPKNIQYF
TRBJ2-3,TRBD2,TRBV4-2,-,TGTGCCAGCACCCCCCGTGGGACTAGCGGCACAGATACGCAGTATTTT,CASTPRGTSGTDTQYF
TRBJ2-7,-,TRBV12-3/TRBV12-4,-,TGTGCCAGCAGCGATGGGACTCTTTCTGCCTACGAGCAGTACTTC,CASSDGTLSAYEQYF
TRBJ2-1,TRBD1,TRBV12-3/TRBV12-4,-,TGTGCCAGCAGTACAGGGGGTGGGTCGGGCAATGAGCAGTTCTTC,CASSTGGGSGNEQFF
TRBJ2-5,-,TRBV4-1,-,TGCGCCAGCAGCCAGACGGACAATGGGGAGACCCAGTACTTC,CASSQTDNGETQYF
TRBJ2-7,-,TRBV7-8,-,TGTGCCAGCAGCTTAGCGCAGGGGCCCTCCTACGAGCAGTACTTC,CASSLAQGPSYEQYF